This TCR beta chain is from a study of blood T cell repertoires in COVID-19 (dated by TCRdb to between 2020 and 2021). Describing the broader study: Samples from collaborators originated in the United States, Italy and Spain and spanned both the acute and convalescent phases of COVID-19. The material from the prospective study consisted of cDNA or gDNA derived from T cells, B-cell-depleted T cells, or PBMCs. Sample metadata almost always included a de-identified subject ID, COVID-19 status, age in years and sex. Deeply sampled blood TCRbeta repertoires from subjects exposed to, actively infected with, or recovered from COVID-19 were included in the dataset. The repertoires were released in a freely available public database intended as a resource for research on the immune response to SARS-CoV-2. The samples were drawn from the first 160 participants of the ongoing ImmuneRACE study and from some 1,300 subjects provided by 6 global collaborators. Where available, HLA class I and class II types were obtained from metadata supplied by the sample provider rather than from assay-based typing.

Reading the germline V gene gives CDR1 SQVTM and CDR2 ANQGSEA. From cysteine to phenylalanine, the CDR3 is 15 amino acids long. Just CDR3 DNA is preserved here, 45 bases in frame from base 1. V drops 6 bases and J drops 0 bases, leaving 17 bases in between. TCRbeta CDR3 regions were amplified from genomic DNA by means of the immunoSEQ Assay, a bias-controlled multiplex PCR. On the study's bioinformatics: The number of nucleated cells in each sample was estimated by amplification of reference gene primers within the assay. To quantify the absolute abundance of each unique TCRbeta CDR3 rearrangement, sequence reads were collapsed and filtered. Productive Simpson clonality was computed per sample as the square root of Simpson's diversity index over productive rearrangements. TCRdb mirrors the immuneACCESS table, restricted to in-frame sequences. Some clones are absent from its copies; in checked studies, under half trace to an unresolved V gene, and the reason for the others is unknown. That table furnishes V, J and clone size, whereas the DNA furnished D and trimming. The sample table lists 200,000 to 250,000 clones, 80% to 90% of them with a count of one. The ten largest clones represent roughly 3.8% of the sample.

For this clone: Which antigen it targets is not known. No qualities accompany the bases; no much larger clone lies one base away.

Participants in the prospective study were enrolled through a virtual design, were aged 18 to 89 years, and lived in about 25 United States geographic areas. In the prospective study, cohorts were assigned on the basis of participant-reported clinical history obtained from a screening survey and a study questionnaire. Each participant in the prospective study had whole blood, serum and a nasopharyngeal or oropharyngeal swab collected by mobile phlebotomists. Participants in the prospective study had the option to provide additional blood draws and questionnaires over a roughly 2-month period. Prospective study blood samples were shipped either frozen or at room temperature before DNA extraction. General study outcomes and caveats: The quantity of clinical and demographic metadata differed by source and by participant and was supplied without curation.

The chain couples TRBV29-1 to TRBJ1-1; the D gene is unclear. The sample consisted of PBMCs or T cells enriched from blood (not recorded which). The receptor comes from a woman between 35 and 50 years old with acute COVID-19. The DNA sequence is given as TGCAGCGTCCATAGCCTGCGGGCAATGAACACTGAAGCTTTCTTT. This translates into CSVHSLRAMNTEAFF.